The clone carrying this T cell receptor (beta chain) was counted at least ten times. This CDR3 is also generated by other DNA sequences in the sample. The sample originates from a study of shared clonotypes between healthy human individuals. For the study at large: The donors, a couple of women and a few men, were aged 18 to 49.

Sequencing on ten immunoSEQ deep assay plates was performed for unsorted PBMC DNA. In the source study's methods: With immunoSEQ giving junction-only sequences and no quality scores, filtering differed. Profiling relied on immunoSEQ multiplex PCR, and the TCRdb table lists in-frame clones only, not all of them. The V and J calls and the clone size are those of that table, but D and trimming were determined from the DNA. The sample contains 470,000 or so clones, approximately 78% of which appear only once. Germline values: CDR1 LGHNA, CDR2 YSLEER. Trimming shortened V by 3 bases and J by 4 bases, and 7 bases separated the two germline ends. The CDR3 is 13 amino acids.

This sequence joins TRBV4-3 and TRBJ1-5, with no clear D. This sequence originates from a woman aged 40 to 49 in good health. Some clones in this sample may be carry-over from other donors' samples. The sequencing sample was made of PBMCs. The CDR3 nucleotides read TGCGCCAGCAGCCACGGTGGGAATCAGCCCCAGCATTTT. The encoded protein is CASSHGGNQPQHF.